Presented here are 21 T cell receptor beta chains from one specimen sequenced in a study of blood T cell repertoires in COVID-19. Some clones are missing from TCRdb's copy, which holds only in-frame ones; the method was immunoSEQ multiplex PCR. Counted here are fewer than 300,000 clones, 85% to 90% occurring once; the ten biggest clones make up just under 1%. The sequenced sample consisted of peripheral blood. These receptors originate from a woman between 35 and 50 years old who had recovered from COVID-19.

The chain couples TRBV7-9 to TRBJ1-6; 8 nucleotides line up with TRBD1. Trimming at V came to 5 bases and at J to 10 bases, leaving 13 bases not matched to a gene. The CDR3 spans 16 residues. The germline CDR1 and CDR2 sequences are SEHNR and FQNEAQ (reference sequence). The CDR3 DNA reads as TGTGCCAGCAGCCCCCCAGGGGGCAATTTTCGCTCACCCCTCCACTTT. Its protein product is CASSPPGGNFRSPLHF.

The chain recombines TRBV10-2 with TRBJ2-2; TRBD2 matches at 8 bases. CDR3 length equals 17 residues. The germline V gene encodes CDR1 WSHSY and CDR2 SAAADI. The J segment lost 3 bases and the V segment lost 8 bases, leaving 14 bases of the junction unmatched. The CDR3 DNA reads as TGCGCCAGCCTGAGGGAAAGCGGGAGAAGCGACACCGGGGAGCTGTTTTTT. This gives the protein CASLRESGRSDTGELFF.

The rearrangement links TRBV19 to TRBJ2-3; 8 bases match TRBD1. The CDR3 is made up of 18 amino acids. Germline V gives CDR1 LNHDA, CDR2 SQIVND (reference sequence). V was pared by 7 bases and J by 8 bases, with 23 bases of the junction left unmatched. Written as DNA, the CDR3 is TGTGCCAGTATTAAATGGGGCCCGACAGGGGCCCACCGGGGTACGCAGTATTTT. Translated: CASIKWGPTGAHRGTQYF.

The gene calls are TRBV7-8 and TRBJ1-3, with 8 bases lining up with TRBD1. The length of the CDR3 is 18 residues. V was clipped by 5 bases and J by 0 bases; unmatched bases: 12. In germline, CDR1 is SGHVS, CDR2 FQNEAQ. In nucleotides, the CDR3 is TGTGCCAGCAGCCCCCGTCCGGGACAGGTTGACTCTGGAAACACCATATATTTT. It specifies CASSPRPGQVDSGNTIYF.

The chain combines TRBV9 with TRBJ2-3; 13 nucleotides match TRBD2. The trim removed 4 bases at V and 5 bases at J, leaving 7 bases unmatched. Germline V gives CDR1 SGDLS, CDR2 YYNGEE. The CDR3 contains 16 residues. The CDR3 spells CASSYGTSGNIDTQYF. The CDR3 coding sequence is TGTGCCAGCAGCTACGGGACTAGCGGGAATATAGATACGCAGTATTTT.

The J gene is TRBJ2-3, the V gene TRBV3-1 (or the pseudogene TRBV3-2), with TRBD1 matching over 7 bases. The CDR3 contains 17 residues. From germline, CDR1 is LGHDT and CDR2 YNNKEL (reference sequence). With V trimmed by 4 bases and J by 0 bases, 10 bases remained unmatched. The CDR3 loop is CASSPRDSSGSTDTQYF. The CDR3 DNA reads as TGTGCCAGCAGCCCCCGGGACAGCTCAGGGAGCACAGATACGCAGTATTTT.

The rearrangement joins TRBV6-5 to TRBJ1-2; tentatively, D is TRBD1 (6 bases). The CDR3 runs to 15 residues. The germline V gene has CDR1 MNHEY and CDR2 SVGAGI. The V gene lost 2 bases and the J gene lost 4 bases, with 14 bases spanning the gap. The CDR3 is CASSYPAGGRYGYTF. In DNA, the CDR3 is TGTGCCAGCAGTTACCCGGCGGGGGGGCGCTATGGCTACACCTTC.

The rearrangement links TRBV30 to TRBJ2-3; the match to TRBD2 covers 9 bases. Germline CDR1 GTSNPN, CDR2 SVGIG (reference sequence). The CDR3 has 16 amino acids. V gave up 2 bases and J gave up 1 base; unmatched junction bases: 7. The CDR3 spells CAWSFGGRVGTDTQYF. The DNA of the CDR3 is TGTGCCTGGAGTTTCGGCGGGAGGGTGGGCACAGATACGCAGTATTTT.

The V gene is TRBV18, the J gene TRBJ2-1; TRBD1 aligns across 9 bases. With 4 bases clipped from V and 8 bases from J, the junction kept 12 bases outside the gene matches. The germline CDR1 and CDR2 sequences are KGHSH and LQKENI. This CDR3 has 16 residues. This CDR3 is CASSLRQGEGEDEQFF. The DNA of the CDR3 is TGTGCCAGCTCACTTCGACAGGGGGAAGGAGAGGATGAGCAGTTCTTC.

The rearrangement links TRBV7-6 to TRBJ2-1; 9 bases align to TRBD2. CDR3 length: 16 residues. J lost 0 bases, V lost 5 bases, and 5 bases had no gene match. Germline CDR1 SGHVS, CDR2 FNYEAQ. CDR3 coding DNA: TGTGCCAGCAGCACCAGCGGGAGGAGCTCCTACAATGAGCAGTTCTTC. It yields the protein CASSTSGRSSYNEQFF.

The chain has TRBV28 and TRBJ2-3; a weak D match, TRBD2 (6 bases). Per germline, CDR1 MDHEN and CDR2 SYDVKM. Trimming shortened V by 5 bases and J by 5 bases, and 20 bases separated the two germline ends. The CDR3 runs to 16 residues. Here the CDR3 reads CASSPRVMAGGDTQYF. As DNA, the CDR3 is TGTGCCAGCAGTCCCCGGGTGATGGCCGGGGGAGATACGCAGTATTTT. The full variable domain, rest sourced from reference TRBV28 and TRBJ2-3, is DVKVTQSSRYLVKRTGEKVFLECVQDMDHENMFWYRQDPGLGLRLIYFSYDVKMKEKGDIPEGYSVSREKKERFSLILESASTNQTSMYLCASSPRVMAGGDTQYFGPGTRLTVL.

Of note for this clone: This sample also contains other DNA sequences that code for the same CDR3. The V call is TRBV12-3 or TRBV12-4, the J call TRBJ2-5, with TRBD2 as a possible D gene (5 bases). The V and J ends lost 5 bases and 2 bases respectively, with 9 bases between them. The CDR3 has 13 residues. CDR3 amino acids: CASSPPGQETQYF. The CDR3 nucleotides read TGTGCCAGCAGTCCCCCGGGGCAAGAGACCCAGTACTTC.

In DNA, the CDR3 is TGTGCCAGCAGCAAAGGTGAAGAGGGCTACACCTTC. This sequence encodes CASSKGEEGYTF. V is TRBV21-1 and J is TRBJ1-2. TRBV21-1 is a pseudogene segment. This CDR3 has 12 amino acids.

This clone has only a few counts. The genes are TRBV27 and TRBJ1-5, with 9 bases fitting TRBD1. The V and J ends lost 7 bases and 4 bases, in that order; junction bases with no gene match: 8. This CDR3 is built from 15 residues. CDR1 and CDR2 (germline): MNHEY, SMNVEV (reference sequence). This chain's CDR3 is CASKLGQGRNQPQHF. CDR3 nucleotides: TGTGCCAGCAAATTAGGACAGGGGAGGAATCAGCCCCAGCATTTT.

The genes are TRBV21-1 and TRBJ1-1; the table's TRBD1 call for D was not verified on the DNA. TRBV21-1 is an annotated pseudogene. The CDR3 spans 13 residues. The CDR3 sequence: CASSPGDRVEAFF. CDR3 bases: TGTGCCAGCAGCCCGGGGGACAGGGTCGAAGCTTTCTTT.

In this sample, this clone turned up a few times. The chain joins TRBV19 to TRBJ1-5; a possible D gene is TRBD1 (5 bases). The CDR3 contains 14 residues. Germline V CDR1 and CDR2: LNHDA, SQIVND (reference sequence). V gave up 5 bases and J gave up 3 bases, with 11 bases separating them. CDR3 sequence reads: CASSLGQINQPQHF. CDR3 coding DNA: TGTGCCAGTAGTCTGGGGCAGATCAATCAGCCCCAGCATTTT. Complete variable domain (other parts from reference TRBV19 and TRBJ1-5): DGGITQSPKYLFRKEGQNVTLSCEQNLNHDAMYWYRQDPGQGLRLIYYSQIVNDFQKGDIAEGYSVSREKKESFPLTVTSAQKNPTAFYLCASSLGQINQPQHFGDGTRLSIL.

The rearrangement joins TRBV2 to TRBJ1-4; D is ambiguous. This CDR3 contains 13 residues. Germline V gene sequence: CDR1 SNHLY, CDR2 FYNNEI. Trimming removed 7 bases at V and 4 bases at J, with 10 bases between. CDR3 bases: TGTGCCAGCAATCGGGAGGGTAATGAAAAACTGTTTTTT. Its protein is CASNREGNEKLFF.

The genes are TRBV5-1 and TRBJ1-1; no clear D. V dropped 1 base and J dropped 4 bases, with 14 bases sitting between them. The CDR3 runs 15 residues. CDR1 is SGHRS, CDR2 YFSETQ, per germline. CDR3 in amino acids: CASSLRPRGATEAFF. The CDR3 bases are TGCGCCAGCAGCTTGAGACCCCGAGGAGCCACTGAAGCTTTCTTT.

The V gene is TRBV29-1, the J gene TRBJ1-2; 8 bases line up with TRBD1. The CDR3 is 13 amino acids. V gave up 7 bases and J gave up 2 bases; unmatched junction bases: 6. Germline assignment: CDR1 SQVTM and CDR2 ANQGSEA. CDR3 protein: CSAGQAPNYGYTF. CDR3 sequence (DNA): TGCAGCGCGGGACAGGCTCCCAACTATGGCTACACCTTC.

This sequence joins TRBV9 and TRBJ1-3, with D tentatively TRBD1 (5 bases). Germline-derived CDR1 and CDR2 are SGDLS and YYNGEE. The CDR3 totals 16 residues. V lost 4 bases and J 4 bases, leaving 18 bases between the germline ends. This CDR3 reads CASSTAPGSTGNTIYF. CDR3 nucleotides: TGTGCCAGCAGCACCGCTCCAGGGTCGACGGGAAACACCATATATTTT. Based on the CDR3 plus reference TRBV9 and TRBJ1-3, the full variable domain is DSGVTQTPKHLITATGQRVTLRCSPRSGDLSVYWYQQSLDQGLQFLIQYYNGEERAKGNILERFSAQQFPDLHSELNLSSLELGDSALYFCASSTAPGSTGNTIYFGEGSWLTVV.

The chain joins TRBV5-1 to TRBJ1-2, with 8 bases aligning to TRBD1. V trimming: 4 bases; J trimming: 4 bases; junction bases outside the gene matches: 6. The germline CDR1 and CDR2 sequences are SGHRS and YFSETQ. The CDR3 is made up of 14 amino acids. Written as DNA, the CDR3 is TGCGCCAGCAGCGAGACAGGGGAGGGCTATGGCTACACCTTC. It is translated as CASSETGEGYGYTF.